The TCR beta chain described here comes from a study of blood T cell repertoires in COVID-19. TCRdb's table, derived via immunoSEQ multiplex PCR, lists solely in-frame clones and lacks some. The sample lists 35,000 to 55,000 clones; 88% were seen once. This CDR3 has 14 residues. The V gene's germline CDR1 is MNHEY and CDR2 SVGEGT. Deletions cut 5 bases from V and 6 bases from J, with 16 bases between. Sequencing was done on a sample of peripheral blood. The chain joins TRBV6-2 or TRBV6-3 to TRBJ1-1; D gene unclear. The clonotype was recovered from a human donor in a cohort sampled during active COVID-19. CDR3 in amino acids: CASSPALVFAEAFF. The CDR3 DNA reads as TGTGCCAGCAGTCCCGCCTTAGTTTTCGCTGAAGCTTTCTTT.